The 12 T cell receptor beta chains below were found in one sample sequenced in a study of CD8 T cells in Susac syndrome. When the RNA was reverse transcribed, random hexamers were used with an input of about 0.5 to 1 ug. Each CDR3 protein is one row after TCRdb ran MiXCR on the immunoSEQ multiplex PCR reads. The sample shows roughly 150,000 distinct CDR3 sequences, nearly 97% of them seen only once. The specimen sequenced was CD8+ T cells from PBMCs. These TCRs come from a human donor with multiple sclerosis.

This sequence joins TRBV7-9 and TRBJ2-3; 10 nucleotides agree with TRBD2. This CDR3 region has 17 residues. Losses at the gene ends were 4 bases for V and 1 base for J; bases not matched to a gene: 8. CDR1 is SEHNR and CDR2 is FQNEAQ in the germline V gene (reference sequence). The CDR3 reads CASSSLLAGSGTDTQYF. CDR3 in DNA: TGTGCCAGCAGCTCCCTACTAGCGGGGTCTGGCACAGATACGCAGTATTTT.

The rearrangement links TRBV29-1 to TRBJ2-5; the D gene is possibly TRBD1 (5 bases). The ends were cut back, 4 bases at V and 3 bases at J, with 12 bases in the middle. CDR1 SQVTM and CDR2 ANQGSEA come from the germline V gene. The CDR3 covers 13 residues. Written as DNA, the CDR3 is TGCAGCGTTGGGACACAGATCGAAGAGACCCAGTACTTC. This gives the protein CSVGTQIEETQYF.

The chain couples TRBV30 to TRBJ2-2; unclear D gene. Between the trimmed V and J ends, which lost 0 bases and 4 bases, there was a span of 6 bases. CDR1 and CDR2 from the germline V gene are GTSNPN and SVGIG (reference sequence). The CDR3 has 13 residues. CDR3 protein: CAWSVGVTGELFF. The CDR3, as DNA: TGTGCCTGGAGTGTGGGCGTCACCGGGGAGCTGTTTTTT.

Written as DNA, the CDR3 is TGTGCCAGCAGCTTGGCAGTTTCACCGTACGACGAGCAGTACTTC. Its translation: CASSLAVSPYDEQYF. This rearrangement joins TRBV5-6 to TRBJ2-7; D unclear. The CDR3 length is 15 residues. Germline CDR1 is SGHDT and CDR2 is YYEEEE. The V and J ends lost 0 bases and 5 bases respectively, with 15 bases between them.

The chain combines TRBV7-6 with TRBJ1-6; no clear D gene. Germline V lookup: CDR1 SGHVS, CDR2 FNYEAQ. Trimming shortened V by 0 bases and J by 8 bases, and 14 bases separated the two germline ends. The CDR3 has 16 residues. This CDR3 is CASSLAGRFSDSPLHF. The CDR3 nucleotides read TGTGCCAGCAGCTTAGCCGGTCGGTTCAGTGATTCACCCCTCCACTTT.

The genes are TRBV15 and TRBJ2-7, with 9 bases fitting TRBD1. Germline V CDR1 and CDR2: LNHNV, YYDKDF (reference sequence). J lost 4 bases, V lost 1 base, and 8 bases had no gene match. CDR3 size: 16 residues. DNA of the CDR3: TGTGCCACCAGCAGAGGAAGAACAGGGGGCGCGTACGAGCAGTACTTC. Translating it yields CATSRGRTGGAYEQYF.

V usage is TRBV9 and J usage is TRBJ1-2, with a tentative D call TRBD1 (6 bases). The CDR3 runs to 15 residues. The germline V and J ends were trimmed by 0 bases and 3 bases, with 12 bases remaining between them. Per the germline V gene, CDR1 is SGDLS and CDR2 is YYNGEE. The DNA for the CDR3 is TGTGCCAGCAGCGTAGGATGGGGGGCAGACTATGGCTACACCTTC. Its protein is CASSVGWGADYGYTF.

The chain employs TRBV30 and TRBJ1-1; possibly TRBD1 for D (5 bases). V was shortened by 5 bases and J by 1 base, with 8 bases between the two germline ends. This CDR3 has 12 residues. Germline assignment: CDR1 GTSNPN and CDR2 SVGIG (reference sequence). CDR3: CAWEQENTEAFF. The CDR3 coding sequence is TGTGCCTGGGAACAGGAGAACACTGAAGCTTTCTTT.

The V gene is TRBV3-1, the J gene TRBJ2-6; no reliable D call. V lost 2 bases and J 2 bases, leaving 10 bases between the germline ends. Looked up from germline, CDR1 is LGHDT and CDR2 is YNNKEL (reference sequence). The CDR3 runs 16 residues. Here the CDR3 DNA reads TGTGCCAGCAGCCAAACCTGGCTAACTGGGGCCAACGTCCTGACTTTC. Protein product: CASSQTWLTGANVLTF.

V and J are TRBV3-1 and TRBJ1-2, with TRBD1 as a possible D gene (5 bases). Germline V gene sequence: CDR1 LGHDT, CDR2 YNNKEL (reference sequence). Trimming took 2 bases from V and 2 from J, leaving 12 bases between them. This CDR3 has 15 residues. The CDR3 region has the DNA TGTGCCAGCAGCCAAAGGGCAGGGCTGAACTATGGCTACACCTTC. Translation gives CASSQRAGLNYGYTF. Complete variable domain (other parts from reference TRBV3-1 and TRBJ1-2): DTAVSQTPKYLVTQMGNDKSIKCEQNLGHDTMYWYKQDSKKFLKIMFSYNNKELIINETVPNRFSPKSPDKAHLNLHINSLELGDSAVYFCASSQRAGLNYGYTFGSGTRLTVV.

V gene TRBV29-1 combines with J gene TRBJ1-1, with no clear D. Germline CDR1 SQVTM, CDR2 ANQGSEA. The CDR3 has 11 residues. Between the trimmed V and J ends, which lost 4 bases and 8 bases, there was a span of 11 bases. In DNA form, the CDR3 reads TGCAGCGTTGGCTTTCTGACGGAAGCTTTCTTT. This gives the protein CSVGFLTEAFF.

The chain combines TRBV21-1 with TRBJ1-1; the DNA was not used to check the table's D call, TRBD1. TRBV21-1 is listed as a pseudogene. The CDR3 has 15 residues. CDR3 DNA: TGTGCCAGCAGCAAAAGACAGGGGTTAGACACTGAAGCTTTCTTT. Translation: CASSKRQGLDTEAFF.